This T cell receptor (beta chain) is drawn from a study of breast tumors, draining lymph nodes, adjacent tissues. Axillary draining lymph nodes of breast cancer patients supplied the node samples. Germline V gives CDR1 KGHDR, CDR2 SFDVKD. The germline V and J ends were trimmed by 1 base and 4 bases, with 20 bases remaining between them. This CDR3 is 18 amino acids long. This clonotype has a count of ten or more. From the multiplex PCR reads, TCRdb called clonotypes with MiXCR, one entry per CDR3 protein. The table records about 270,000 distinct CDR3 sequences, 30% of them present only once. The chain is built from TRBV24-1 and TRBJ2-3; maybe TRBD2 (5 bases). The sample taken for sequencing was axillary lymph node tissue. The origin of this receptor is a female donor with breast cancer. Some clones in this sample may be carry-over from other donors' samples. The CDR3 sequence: CATSDLPVLGEVADTQYF. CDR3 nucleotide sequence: TGTGCCACCAGTGATTTACCCGTTTTGGGAGAAGTGGCAGATACGCAGTATTTT.